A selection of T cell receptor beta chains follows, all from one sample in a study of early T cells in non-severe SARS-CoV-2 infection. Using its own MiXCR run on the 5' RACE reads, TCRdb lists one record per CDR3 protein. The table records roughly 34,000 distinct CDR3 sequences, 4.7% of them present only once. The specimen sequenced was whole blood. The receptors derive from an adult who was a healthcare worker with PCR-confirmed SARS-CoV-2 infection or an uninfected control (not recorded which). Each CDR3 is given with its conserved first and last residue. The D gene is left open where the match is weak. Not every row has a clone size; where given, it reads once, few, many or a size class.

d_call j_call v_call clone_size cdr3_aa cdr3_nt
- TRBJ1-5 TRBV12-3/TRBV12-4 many CASSLRQRNQPQHF TGTGCCAGCAGTTTGCGACAGAGAAATCAGCCCCAGCATTTT
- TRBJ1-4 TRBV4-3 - CASSQDSQHEKLFF TGCGCCAGCAGCCAAGATTCACAGCATGAAAAACTGTTTTTT
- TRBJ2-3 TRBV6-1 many CASSERGGGYF TGTGCCAGCAGTGAGCGGGGCGGAGGATATTTT
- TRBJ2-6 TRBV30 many CAWSGSSGGANVLTF TGTGCCTGGAGTGGGAGTAGCGGTGGGGCCAACGTCCTGACTTTC
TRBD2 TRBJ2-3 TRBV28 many CAISQWAGGPDTQYF TGTGCCATCTCCCAGTGGGCGGGGGGACCCGATACGCAGTATTTT
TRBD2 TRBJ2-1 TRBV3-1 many CASSRWGTSGNEQFF TGTGCCAGCAGCCGTTGGGGGACTAGCGGCAATGAGCAGTTCTTC
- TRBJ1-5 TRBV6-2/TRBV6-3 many CASNTGSNQPQHF TGTGCCAGCAACACAGGGAGCAATCAGCCCCAGCATTTT
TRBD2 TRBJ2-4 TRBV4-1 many CASSPTSGGAKNIQYF TGCGCCAGCAGCCCAACTAGCGGGGGGGCCAAAAACATTCAGTACTTC
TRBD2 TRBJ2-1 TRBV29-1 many CSVDGMGLAAYNEQFF TGCAGCGTTGACGGAATGGGACTAGCGGCCTACAATGAGCAGTTCTTC
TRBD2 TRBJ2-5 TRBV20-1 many CSARITGTSVSKETQYF TGCAGTGCTAGAATTACCGGGACTAGCGTGTCAAAAGAGACCCAGTACTTC
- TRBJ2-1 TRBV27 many CASSLGAGPNNEQFF TGTGCCAGCAGTTTAGGTGCAGGGCCTAACAATGAGCAGTTCTTC
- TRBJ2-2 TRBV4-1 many CASSHGTLETSNTGELFF TGCGCCAGCAGCCATGGGACTCTCGAAACCTCGAACACCGGGGAGCTGTTTTTT
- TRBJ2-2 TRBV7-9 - CASSLKGRRAPMDTGELFF TGTGCCAGCAGCTTAAAGGGTCGCAGGGCGCCTATGGACACCGGGGAGCTGTTTTTT
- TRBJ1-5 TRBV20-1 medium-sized CSAPESGGARGPQHF TGCAGTGCTCCAGAGAGTGGGGGCGCCAGGGGGCCCCAGCATTTT
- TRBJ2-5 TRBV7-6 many CASSKNDETQYF TGTGCCAGCAGCAAGAACGATGAGACCCAGTACTTC
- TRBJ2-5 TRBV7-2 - CASSLPPRQETQYF TGTGCCAGCAGCTTACCCCCGCGACAAGAGACCCAGTACTTC
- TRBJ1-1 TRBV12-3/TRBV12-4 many CASSFLEVSNTEAFF TGTGCCAGCAGTTTTCTCGAGGTTTCGAACACTGAAGCTTTCTTT
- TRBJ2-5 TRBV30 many CAWSAGRETQYF TGTGCCTGGAGTGCTGGGCGAGAGACCCAGTACTTC
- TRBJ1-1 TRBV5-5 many CASSLFPGSGNTEAFF TGTGCCAGCAGCTTGTTTCCGGGAAGCGGGAACACTGAAGCTTTCTTT
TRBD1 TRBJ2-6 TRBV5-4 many CASSPQGVGANVLTF TGTGCCAGCAGCCCCCAGGGGGTAGGGGCCAACGTCCTGACTTTC
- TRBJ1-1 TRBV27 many CASSLSGGEAFF TGTGCCAGCAGTTTATCAGGGGGTGAAGCTTTCTTT
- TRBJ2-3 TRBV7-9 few CAGGGIADTQYF TGTGCCGGGGGCGGGATCGCAGATACGCAGTATTTT
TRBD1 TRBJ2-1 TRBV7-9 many CASSLSPGQGFNEQFF TGTGCCAGCAGCTTATCCCCGGGACAGGGGTTCAATGAGCAGTTCTTC
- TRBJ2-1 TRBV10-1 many CASSAGGSYNEQFF TGCGCCAGCAGTGCCGGAGGGTCCTACAATGAGCAGTTCTTC
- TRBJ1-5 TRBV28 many CASSLYPVNQPQHF TGTGCCAGCAGTTTATATCCAGTCAATCAGCCCCAGCATTTT
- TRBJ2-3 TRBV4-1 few CASSQEGRSTDTQYF TGCGCCAGCAGCCAAGAAGGCAGAAGCACAGATACGCAGTATTTT
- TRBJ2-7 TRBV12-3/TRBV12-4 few CASSLGTPSYEQYF TGTGCCAGCAGTCTCGGGACTCCCTCCTACGAGCAGTACTTC
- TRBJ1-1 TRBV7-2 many CASSEQGYTEAFF TGTGCCAGCAGCGAACAGGGCTACACTGAAGCTTTCTTT
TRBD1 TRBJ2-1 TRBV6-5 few CASSYDEGAEQFF TGTGCCAGCAGTTATGACGAGGGGGCAGAGCAGTTCTTC
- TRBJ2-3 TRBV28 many CASSLAGSSTDTQYF TGTGCCAGCAGTTTAGCGGGGTCTAGCACAGATACGCAGTATTTT
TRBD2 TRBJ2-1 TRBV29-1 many CSAGGLAGNYEQFF TGCAGCGCGGGGGGACTAGCGGGGAACTATGAGCAGTTCTTC
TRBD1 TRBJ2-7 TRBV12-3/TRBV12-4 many CASSWDSRTYEQYF TGTGCCAGCAGTTGGGACAGTAGGACCTACGAGCAGTACTTC
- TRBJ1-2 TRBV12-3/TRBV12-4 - CASSQTNYGYTF TGTGCCAGCAGCCAGACAAACTATGGCTACACCTTC
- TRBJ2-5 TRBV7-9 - CASSLESETQYF TGTGCCAGCAGCTTAGAGTCAGAGACCCAGTACTTC
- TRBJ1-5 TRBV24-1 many CATSLGSSNQPQHF TGTGCCACCAGTCTGGGGTCTAGCAATCAGCCCCAGCATTTT
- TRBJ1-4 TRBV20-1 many CSARVRPGINEKLFF TGCAGTGCTAGAGTCCGGCCAGGGATTAATGAAAAACTGTTTTTT
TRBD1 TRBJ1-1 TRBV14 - CACSQEYRGDMNTEAFF TGTGCCTGCAGCCAAGAATACAGGGGAGACATGAACACTGAAGCTTTCTTT
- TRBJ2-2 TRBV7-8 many CASSFGPGTGELFF TGTGCCAGCAGCTTCGGACCAGGCACCGGGGAGCTGTTTTTT
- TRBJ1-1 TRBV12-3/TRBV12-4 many CASSLQLPNTEAFF TGTGCCAGCAGTTTACAACTGCCGAACACTGAAGCTTTCTTT
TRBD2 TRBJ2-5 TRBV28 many CASSYLLAGPTQYF TGTGCCAGCAGTTACCTACTAGCGGGGCCTACCCAGTACTTC
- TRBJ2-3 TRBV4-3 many CASSQGWRTDTQYF TGCGCCAGCAGCCAAGGGTGGCGCACAGATACGCAGTATTTT
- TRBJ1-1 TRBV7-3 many CASSLNGEGTEAFF TGTGCCAGCAGCTTAAACGGCGAAGGGACTGAAGCTTTCTTT
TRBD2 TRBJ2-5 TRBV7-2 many CASSLGPGTMETQYF TGTGCCAGCAGCTTGGGTCCTGGGACTATGGAGACCCAGTACTTC
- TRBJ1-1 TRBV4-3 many CASSQEVNTEAFF TGCGCCAGCAGCCAAGAGGTGAACACTGAAGCTTTCTTT
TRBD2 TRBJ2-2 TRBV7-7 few CASSPAGVGTGELFF TGTGCCAGCAGCCCAGCGGGGGTGGGCACCGGGGAGCTGTTTTTT
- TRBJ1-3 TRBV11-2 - CASSLARFSGNTIYF TGTGCCAGCAGCTTAGCGAGGTTCTCTGGAAACACCATATATTTT
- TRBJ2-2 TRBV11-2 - CASSLWSRGTGELFF TGTGCCAGCAGCTTATGGTCCCGGGGGACCGGGGAGCTGTTTTTT
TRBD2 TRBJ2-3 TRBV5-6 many CASSRTSGGTDTQYF TGTGCCAGCAGCCGGACTAGCGGGGGCACAGATACGCAGTATTTT
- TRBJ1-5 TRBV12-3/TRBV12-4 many CASSQTSANQPQHF TGTGCCAGCAGTCAAACATCAGCCAATCAGCCCCAGCATTTT
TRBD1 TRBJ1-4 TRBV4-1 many CASSQDGQGNLPVGEKLFF TGCGCCAGCAGCCAGGACGGACAGGGAAATCTACCCGTTGGGGAAAAACTGTTTTTT
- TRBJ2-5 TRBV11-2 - CASSLDIGQGPQTQYF TGTGCCAGCAGCTTAGATATCGGGCAGGGCCCACAGACCCAGTACTTC
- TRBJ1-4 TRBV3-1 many CASSQERGRNEKLFF TGTGCCAGCAGCCAAGAAAGAGGCCGTAATGAAAAACTGTTTTTT
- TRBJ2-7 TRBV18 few CASSPPDSVFYEQYF TGTGCCAGCTCACCACCGGACAGTGTTTTCTACGAGCAGTACTTC